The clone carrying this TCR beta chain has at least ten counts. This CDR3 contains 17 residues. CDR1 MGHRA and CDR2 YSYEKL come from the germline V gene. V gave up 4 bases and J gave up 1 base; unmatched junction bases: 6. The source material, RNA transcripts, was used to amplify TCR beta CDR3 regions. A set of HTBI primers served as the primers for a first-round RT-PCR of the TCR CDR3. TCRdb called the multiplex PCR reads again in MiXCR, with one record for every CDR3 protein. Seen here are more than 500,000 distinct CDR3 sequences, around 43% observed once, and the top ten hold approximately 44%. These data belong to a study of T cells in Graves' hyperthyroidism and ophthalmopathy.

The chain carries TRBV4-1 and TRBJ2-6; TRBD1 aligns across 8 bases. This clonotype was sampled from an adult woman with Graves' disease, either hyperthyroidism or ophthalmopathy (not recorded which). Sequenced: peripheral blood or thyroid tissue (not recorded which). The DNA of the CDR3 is TGCGCCAGCAGCCCGCGGACAGGGCGATCTGGGGCCAACGTCCTGACTTTC. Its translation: CASSPRTGRSGANVLTF.